The source of this T cell receptor (beta chain) is a study of CD8+ T cells in alopecia areata. Study as a whole: A 6-month period off drug followed tofacitinib, which lasted 6 to 18 months. Notes on the study in general: The study found higher clonality in lesional than normal scalp, especially in alopecia totalis/universalis. Sequenced scalp T cells also include alphabeta T cells resident in normal skin.

Concerning this clone itself: The antigen is undetermined.

CDR1 and CDR2 from the germline V gene are SGHDT and YYEEEE. The CDR3 is 11 residues long. With 3 bases removed from V and 4 bases from J, the gap between germline ends came to 4 bases. Isolated RNA was reverse transcribed into cDNA used as the sequencing template. TCRdb's copy holds only in-frame clones and misses some; the assay was immunoSEQ multiplex PCR. The repertoire consists of hundreds of thousands of clones, with approximately 52% occurring once and the leading ten covering 0.45%. CD4+ and CD8+ T cells were sorted from PBMCs. Sample: CD4+ T cells sorted from blood, taken at week 0. This chain links TRBV5-6 with TRBJ2-5; D remains unclear. The source is a human donor with alopecia areata. The CDR3 region is CASSSRETQYF. Written as DNA, the CDR3 is TGTGCCAGCAGCTCTAGAGAGACCCAGTACTTC.